This TCR beta chain is drawn from a study of a mutant IDH1 vaccine in newly diagnosed glioma. As concerns this clone: Its antigen remains unknown.

Time point here: week 5, during vaccination. Every vaccine dose comprised 300 ug of mutant IDH1 20-mer peptide plus topical imiquimod. Measured with immunoSEQ multiplex PCR; TCRdb has only the in-frame clones, and not every one. The sample holds approximately 60,000 clones, more than 80% seen once. The source was PBMCs, collected from a glioma patient whose treatment included an IDH1 peptide vaccine. This sequence was found in a woman aged 35 to 49 with glioma.

The CDR3 loop is CASSTAGVSLNTEAFF. The DNA of the CDR3 is TGTGCCAGTAGTACAGCAGGGGTATCCTTGAACACTGAAGCTTTCTTT. This sequence joins TRBV19 and TRBJ1-1, with a possible D match to TRBD1 (6 bases). The CDR3 sequence is 16 residues long. CDR1 LNHDA and CDR2 SQIVND come from the germline V gene (reference sequence). V lost 4 bases, J lost 0 bases, and 15 bases lay in between.